Sequencing of this TCR beta chain was carried out in a study of blood T cell repertoires in COVID-19. Sequenced by immunoSEQ multiplex PCR; TCRdb stores in-frame clones only, minus some. The table records 94,000 or so clones, about 91% of them present only once. This CDR3 is built from 12 residues. Germline CDR1 and CDR2: SQVTM and ANQGSEA. The V gene end was trimmed by 6 bases and the J gene end by 10 bases; junction bases not matched to a gene: 7. The sequence was obtained from an older woman with acute or convalescent COVID-19. V is TRBV29-1 and J is TRBJ2-1, with 9 bases identical to TRBD1. The sequencing input was peripheral blood. In DNA, the CDR3 is TGCAGCGTCTACAGGGGGCGCTCCGAGCAGTTCTTC. This translates into CSVYRGRSEQFF.